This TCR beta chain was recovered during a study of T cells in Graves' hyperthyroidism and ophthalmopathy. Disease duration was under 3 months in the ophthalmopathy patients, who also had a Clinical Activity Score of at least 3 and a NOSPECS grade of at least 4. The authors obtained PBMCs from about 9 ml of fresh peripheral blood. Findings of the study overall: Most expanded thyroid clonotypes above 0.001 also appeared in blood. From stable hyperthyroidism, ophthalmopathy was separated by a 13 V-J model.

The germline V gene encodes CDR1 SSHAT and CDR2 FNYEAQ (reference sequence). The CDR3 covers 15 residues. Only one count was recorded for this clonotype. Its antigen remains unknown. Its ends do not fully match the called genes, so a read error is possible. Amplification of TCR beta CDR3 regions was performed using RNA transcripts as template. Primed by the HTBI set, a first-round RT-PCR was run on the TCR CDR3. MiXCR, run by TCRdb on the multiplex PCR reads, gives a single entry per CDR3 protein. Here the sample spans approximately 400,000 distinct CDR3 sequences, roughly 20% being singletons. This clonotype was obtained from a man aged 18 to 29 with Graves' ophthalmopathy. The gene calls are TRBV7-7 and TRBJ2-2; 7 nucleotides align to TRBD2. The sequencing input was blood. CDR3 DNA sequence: TGTGCCAGCAACTTAAGCGGGGTAGTCACCGGGGAGCTGTTTTTT. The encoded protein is CASNLSGVVTGELFF.